The following is a T cell receptor (beta chain) sequence with its context. This receptor's antigen is unknown. No clone much larger than this one lies a single base away; base qualities are absent. The CDR3 contains 16 residues, cysteine and phenylalanine counted. The kept DNA is CDR3 alone, 48 bases in frame from the first base. CDR1 and CDR2 were assigned from the germline V gene as SQVTM and ANQGSEA. The germline ends are 13 bases apart after V is trimmed by 1 base and J by 0 bases. This sample was taken from a study of T cell repertoires in cytomegalovirus infection (dated by TCRdb to between 2018 and 2021). Turning to the overall study: Alongside well-studied HLA-B-restricted epitopes, the peptide stimulations were aimed at recently identified HLA-C-restricted CMV epitopes, whose presentation resists viral immunomodulation. The HLA type of each donor mattered for the analysis, because public TCR beta signatures pointed to carriage of CMV infection along with the matching HLA type. General conclusions and limits of the study: Cumulative frequency of public TCR beta family members discriminated carriers of CMV infection plus the relevant HLA type in this cohort and an independent approximately 360-donor cohort. The ex vivo response was dominated by HLA-C-restricted CMV-specific TCR beta clonotypes, which also provided the single most frequent clonotype in two of eight donors.

The meaning of the sample's treatment or condition label: in vitro stimulation with specific CMV peptide epitopes to enrich CMV-specific T cells. For sequencing, an Illumina HiSeq 1500 was employed. Starting from the raw public reads, TCRdb applied fastp trimming at Q25, assembled clones with MiXCR and retained in-frame beta chains. Each entry is one CDR3 protein sequence, shown with its most common DNA and genes. In this sample the table shows about 220,000 distinct CDR3 sequences, around two fifths of which occur a single time. The ten largest account for approximately 59% of the sample. The material sequenced was CD8+ T cells from cultured PBMCs, taken from culture after CMV antigen stimulation. The TCR originated in a human donor in good health (CMV status not recorded). Some clones in this sample may be carry-over from other donors' samples. The chain is assembled from TRBV29-1 and TRBJ2-1, with the D gene call left open. The DNA sequence is given as TGCAGCGTTGAAGGCCGCCGTGGCAGCTCCTACAATGAGCAGTTCTTC. This sequence encodes CSVEGRRGSSYNEQFF.